These 7 T cell receptor beta chains originate from one sample sequenced in a study of T cell responses to AZD1222 COVID-19 vaccine. Measured with immunoSEQ multiplex PCR; TCRdb has only the in-frame clones, and not every one. This table has 100,000 to 150,000 clones, roughly 90% appearing once. The material was peripheral blood, obtained on day 0 of AZD1222 vaccination. The receptors come from an adult in good health.

V is TRBV28 and J is TRBJ1-5; TRBD1 agrees at 7 bases. Looked up from germline, CDR1 is MDHEN and CDR2 is SYDVKM. There are 15 residues in the CDR3. V lost 4 bases, J lost 0 bases, and 3 bases stayed unmatched. The CDR3 reads CASSSQGDSNQPQHF. As DNA, the CDR3 is TGTGCCAGCAGTTCGCAGGGGGATAGCAATCAGCCCCAGCATTTT.

The chain couples TRBV10-2 to TRBJ2-1, with D hard to call. Trimming took off 2 bases at V and 6 bases at J, with 2 bases between the two ends. Germline V gene lookup returns CDR1 WSHSY and CDR2 SAAADI. The CDR3 totals 11 residues. CDR3 loop: CASSEGNEQFF. The DNA for the CDR3 is TGCGCCAGCAGTGAGGGCAATGAGCAGTTCTTC.

This chain joins TRBV2 and TRBJ1-1; maybe TRBD1 (6 bases). The CDR3 runs to 18 residues. Between the trimmed V and J ends, which lost 4 bases and 0 bases, there was a span of 21 bases. The V gene's germline CDR1 is SNHLY and CDR2 FYNNEI. Here the CDR3 reads CASSGGNRETDMNTEAFF. The CDR3 nucleotides read TGTGCCAGCAGTGGAGGGAACAGGGAGACGGACATGAACACTGAAGCTTTCTTT.

The chain recombines TRBV9 with TRBJ1-1; a possible D gene is TRBD1 (5 bases). V dropped 3 bases and J dropped 5 bases, with 17 bases sitting between them. CDR1 SGDLS and CDR2 YYNGEE come from the germline V gene. The CDR3 totals 15 residues. This CDR3 is CASSDLNGAETEAFF. DNA for the CDR3: TGTGCCAGCAGCGACCTCAACGGGGCTGAAACTGAAGCTTTCTTT.

This clone is a singleton in its sample. For the CDR3, the DNA is TGTGCCTGGAGAATACAGTTCCTCAGCTACACCTTC. Its protein is CAWRIQFLSYTF. The chain recombines TRBV30 with TRBJ1-2; D unclear. From germline, CDR1 is GTSNPN and CDR2 SVGIG (reference sequence). The V end lost 3 bases, the J end lost 9 bases, and 14 bases lay between the germline ends. This CDR3 is 12 amino acids long.

The chain recombines TRBV15 with TRBJ1-1; 9 positions agree with TRBD1. CDR1 and CDR2 (germline): LNHNV, YYDKDF (reference sequence). This CDR3 has 15 residues. J lost 6 bases, V lost 0 bases, and 5 bases had no gene match. The CDR3 DNA is TGTGCCACCAGCAGAGACGGACAGGGGATCGCTGAAGCTTTCTTT. It specifies CATSRDGQGIAEAFF.

The chain joins TRBV11-3 to TRBJ2-3; 10 positions agree with TRBD2. CDR3 length: 18 amino acids. The V gene's germline CDR1 is SGHNT and CDR2 YENEEA. The trim removed 3 bases at V and 0 bases at J, leaving 9 bases unmatched. CDR3 protein: CASSFGSGRFASTDTQYF. The CDR3 nucleotides are TGTGCCAGCAGCTTCGGTAGCGGGAGGTTTGCTAGCACAGATACGCAGTATTTT.